The T cell receptor (beta chain) described here comes from a study of T cell changes during pregnancy in multiple sclerosis. Assay used: immunoSEQ multiplex PCR; TCRdb lists only in-frame clones, some missing. The table includes fewer than 75,000 clones, 90% to 95% detected once. CDR3 length: 16 residues. V lost 1 base to trimming and J lost 5 bases; unmatched junction nucleotides: 10. Germline V gene lookup returns CDR1 MGHDK and CDR2 SYGVNS. The material sequenced was CD8+ T cells from peripheral blood mononuclear cells, taken before pregnancy. The TCR was taken from a female donor with multiple sclerosis, enrolled in a pregnancy study. This chain uses TRBV25-1 with TRBJ2-5; TRBD1 matches 7 bases. The CDR3 sequence is CASSELAGGYGETQYF. The CDR3 nucleotides are TGTGCCAGCAGTGAATTGGCAGGGGGTTATGGGGAGACCCAGTACTTC.